A selection of T cell receptor beta chains follows, all from one sample in a study of blood T cell repertoires in COVID-19. Profiled with immunoSEQ multiplex PCR; TCRdb holds only in-frame clones, not every one. This table has tens of thousands of clones, just over 85% appearing once. Sequenced sample: peripheral blood. These receptors were taken from a woman aged 70 to 79 with acute or convalescent COVID-19. CDR3s include the opening cysteine and the closing phenylalanine or tryptophan.

V,CDR3
TRBV2,CASSETAGALYGYTF
TRBV3-1/TRBV3-2,CASSQGLSGGGQETQYF
TRBV5-1,CASSLQGGGTDTQYF
TRBV7-2,CASSFGTALNDGYTF
TRBV6-5,CASRTGTWNTGELFF
TRBV9,CASSGNAVQGTNNEQFF
TRBV3-1/TRBV3-2,CASSQDWGGRGLFF
TRBV6-6,CASSTGPNYGYTF
TRBV6-1,CASSEVVAEETQYF
TRBV29-1,CSVEDHSWTEAFF
TRBV3-1/TRBV3-2,CASSRSDRGEQYF
TRBV6-5,CASRTGTGVGYTF
TRBV5-1,CASSLFSYNTGELFF
TRBV3-1/TRBV3-2,CASSQDPGLGYTF
TRBV27,CASSSRTGRQGYGYTF
TRBV5-1,CASSLDNPQGHSGANVLTF
TRBV11-3,CASSLTHSTDTQYF
TRBV5-1,CASSYEASGSSEQYF
TRBV5-1,CASSPPRSGHNEQYF
TRBV5-5,CASSLAWGDSYEQYF
TRBV18,CASSPLQGDQETQYF
TRBV5-6,CASSAGDRENYGYTF
TRBV7-8,CASSLAEAGGENEQYF
TRBV6-6,CASSFTGFEGSSYNSPLHF
TRBV12-5,CASALVEETQYF
TRBV4-1,CASSHSTGTGIHQETQYF
TRBV7-2,CASSLERGDTQYF
TRBV4-2,CASSQDWPSSYNEQFF
TRBV19,CASSIENRGGSYEQYF
TRBV6-6,CASSAGTADNQPQHF
TRBV10-3,CAISDRDYTDTQYF
TRBV3-1/TRBV3-2,CASSSLGTGITEAFF
TRBV5-4,CASSFGGPSTDTQYF
TRBV7-8,CASSNRQGIGYEQYF
TRBV5-6,CASSLNRQETQYF
TRBV6-5,CASGGIYEQYF
TRBV2,CASSPRFEQFF
TRBV5-1,CASSLDRLNTEAFF
TRBV18,CASSPSDGERVYGYTF
TRBV20-1,CSGTPNEQFF
TRBV19,CASSIRGSGPQHF
TRBV6-2/TRBV6-3,CASSTGQGTDTQYF
TRBV29-1,CSVAGQGARYEQYF
TRBV20-1,CSATSGHEQYF
TRBV7-9,CASSPGYLEGYNEQFF
TRBV5-1,CASSLDTFTGELFF
TRBV6-5,CASRWGSDYEQYF
TRBV12-3/TRBV12-4,CASLAGGFGEQYF
TRBV5-5,CASSLKTGLMLGYEQYF